The 24 T cell receptor beta chains in this list originate from one sample, sequenced in a study of technical replicates of blood from several donors. TCRdb's copy holds only in-frame clones and misses some; the assay was immunoSEQ multiplex PCR. Of 75,000 to 100,000 clones listed, 85% to 95% were seen once; the top ten hold 0.25% to 0.35%. Sequencing was performed on T cells isolated from PBMCs. The receptors were gathered from a human donor in good health.

This clone was counted once. The V call is TRBV5-1, the J call TRBJ1-2, with D tentatively TRBD1 (5 bases). Germline V gene sequence: CDR1 SGHRS, CDR2 YFSETQ. This CDR3 contains 13 residues. V lost 7 bases and J lost 8, with 18 bases in between. CDR3 residues: CASADPPRGGYTF. CDR3 in DNA: TGCGCCAGCGCCGACCCCCCCCGGGGGGGCTACACCTTC.

The chain links TRBV5-6 to TRBJ1-2; D possibly corresponds to TRBD1 (6 bases). The CDR3 spans 14 residues. Germline lookup yields CDR1 SGHDT and CDR2 YYEEEE. Trimming pared 1 base from V and 4 bases from J, leaving 11 bases between. CDR3 in DNA: TGTGCCAGCAGCTTGCCAGGGGTCTCCTATGGCTACACCTTC. Its translation is CASSLPGVSYGYTF.

The chain recombines TRBV4-1 with TRBJ2-6; TRBD2 agrees at 7 bases. Germline CDR1 MGHRA, CDR2 YSYEKL. J lost 4 bases, V lost 4 bases, and 4 bases had no gene match. CDR3 length: 15 residues. The CDR3 sequence is CASSPGGAGANVLTF. CDR3 sequence (DNA): TGCGCCAGCAGCCCGGGAGGAGCGGGGGCCAACGTCCTGACTTTC.

The chain is built from TRBV5-4 and TRBJ2-2, with 7 bases matching TRBD1. CDR1 is SGHNT and CDR2 is YYREEE in the germline V gene (reference sequence). With 4 bases clipped from V and 4 bases from J, the junction kept 7 bases outside the gene matches. This CDR3 region has 15 residues. This CDR3 reads CASSQGQVFTGELFF. CDR3 bases: TGTGCCAGCAGCCAAGGACAGGTCTTCACCGGGGAGCTGTTTTTT.

The chain carries TRBV19 and TRBJ2-2; 8 bases are a match to TRBD2. V was clipped by 6 bases and J by 4 bases; unmatched bases: 1. Per the germline V gene, CDR1 is LNHDA and CDR2 is SQIVND (reference sequence). The CDR3 covers 13 residues. The chain's CDR3 is CASRLAVTGELFF. DNA for the CDR3: TGTGCCAGTAGACTAGCGGTCACCGGGGAGCTGTTTTTT.

The CDR3 DNA follows: TGTGCCAGCTCACCACCAATAGCGGGAGCGGCACACAATGAGCAGTTCTTC. Its protein is CASSPPIAGAAHNEQFF. V usage is TRBV18 and J usage is TRBJ2-1; 9 positions agree with TRBD2. V lost 0 bases to trimming and J lost 5 bases; unmatched junction nucleotides: 8. Germline CDR1 is KGHSH and CDR2 is LQKENI. The CDR3 length is 17 residues.

The rearrangement joins TRBV14 to TRBJ2-3, with D unresolved. Germline CDR1 is SGHDN and CDR2 is FVKESK. V shed 1 base and J shed 9 bases, with 8 bases lying between them. CDR3 size: 12 residues. The CDR3: CASSQAAATQYF. The DNA for the CDR3 is TGTGCCAGCAGCCAAGCCGCGGCAACGCAGTATTTT.

The chain uses TRBV19 and TRBJ2-1; TRBD1 matches at 10 bases. Losses at the gene ends were 3 bases for V and 7 bases for J; bases not matched to a gene: 9. Germline-derived CDR1 and CDR2 are LNHDA and SQIVND (reference sequence). This CDR3 region has 16 residues. The CDR3 nucleotides read TGTGCCAGTAGTATCCTCCGGGGACAGGGGCTAAATGAGCAGTTCTTC. The encoded protein is CASSILRGQGLNEQFF. The whole variable domain, filled in from reference TRBV19 and TRBJ2-1, reads DGGITQSPKYLFRKEGQNVTLSCEQNLNHDAMYWYRQDPGQGLRLIYYSQIVNDFQKGDIAEGYSVSREKKESFPLTVTSAQKNPTAFYLCASSILRGQGLNEQFFGPGTRLTVL.

V usage is TRBV28 and J usage is TRBJ2-7; D remains unclear. The CDR3 runs 13 residues. The V end was cut by 4 bases, the J end by 2 bases, with 9 bases between. Germline V lookup: CDR1 MDHEN, CDR2 SYDVKM. In DNA, the CDR3 is TGTGCCAGCAGTTCAACACCTGCCTACGAGCAGTACTTC. Its translation is CASSSTPAYEQYF.

V usage is TRBV19 and J usage is TRBJ2-2; D not resolved. The CDR3 is made up of 15 amino acids. Germline V gene sequence: CDR1 LNHDA, CDR2 SQIVND (reference sequence). V shed 3 bases and J shed 2 bases, with 10 bases lying between them. CDR3 residues: CASSILDTNTGELFF. The CDR3 DNA sequence: TGTGCCAGTAGTATTCTCGACACCAACACCGGGGAGCTGTTTTTT.

The chain combines TRBV27 with TRBJ1-2; TRBD1 matches 8 bases. Germline V CDR1 and CDR2: MNHEY, SMNVEV (reference sequence). J gave up 4 bases and V 5 bases, and 9 bases lay outside the gene matches. The CDR3 has 15 amino acids. This CDR3 reads CASSPTGTGTYGYTF. As DNA, the CDR3 is TGTGCCAGCAGTCCAACCGGGACAGGCACCTATGGCTACACCTTC.

The rearrangement links TRBV4-1 to TRBJ1-5; D is unclear. The germline V gene has CDR1 MGHRA and CDR2 YSYEKL. V dropped 4 bases and J dropped 1 base, with 8 bases sitting between them. This CDR3 is built from 14 residues. CDR3 loop: CASSPGRSNQPQHF. CDR3 sequence (DNA): TGCGCCAGCAGCCCCGGGAGGAGCAATCAGCCCCAGCATTTT.

The chain links TRBV5-1 to TRBJ2-2; the D is unclear. Germline CDR1 is SGHRS and CDR2 is YFSETQ. V was cut by 9 bases and J by 0 bases, with 12 bases left in between. This CDR3 spans 14 amino acids. This chain's CDR3 is CATTGAANTGELFF. Here the CDR3 DNA reads TGCGCCACCACTGGTGCGGCGAACACCGGGGAGCTGTTTTTT.

J is TRBJ1-1 and V is TRBV9; D gene uncertain. V dropped 0 bases and J dropped 1 base, with 4 bases sitting between them. The germline V gene encodes CDR1 SGDLS and CDR2 YYNGEE. The CDR3 extends over 13 amino acids. Written as DNA, the CDR3 is TGTGCCAGCAGCGTAGCTAAGAACACTGAAGCTTTCTTT. This encodes CASSVAKNTEAFF. Full variable domain (rest looked up from reference TRBV9 and TRBJ1-1): DSGVTQTPKHLITATGQRVTLRCSPRSGDLSVYWYQQSLDQGLQFLIQYYNGEERAKGNILERFSAQQFPDLHSELNLSSLELGDSALYFCASSVAKNTEAFFGQGTRLTVV.

V usage is TRBV4-1 and J usage is TRBJ1-2; the D gene is possibly TRBD1 (6 bases). V dropped 1 base and J dropped 4 bases, with 13 bases sitting between them. The CDR3 spans 15 residues. The germline V gene has CDR1 MGHRA and CDR2 YSYEKL. The CDR3 nucleotides are TGCGCCAGCAGCCAAGGAAATTCGGACAGCTATGGCTACACCTTC. Translation: CASSQGNSDSYGYTF.

The chain couples TRBV7-9 to TRBJ1-1; unclear D gene. CDR1 and CDR2 from the germline V gene are SEHNR and FQNEAQ (reference sequence). Deletions cut 4 bases from V and 8 bases from J, with 5 bases between. This CDR3 comprises 10 residues. The CDR3 loop is CASSWREAFF. CDR3 sequence (DNA): TGTGCCAGCAGCTGGAGGGAAGCTTTCTTT.

This chain links TRBV28 with TRBJ1-1; TRBD1 matches at 8 bases. The trim removed 5 bases at V and 10 bases at J, leaving 3 bases unmatched. Germline lookup yields CDR1 MDHEN and CDR2 SYDVKM. This CDR3 is built from 11 residues. DNA for the CDR3: TGTGCCAGCAGTCCCGACAGGGGAGCTTTCTTT. It is translated as CASSPDRGAFF.

J is TRBJ2-4 and V is TRBV9; D unclear. This CDR3 spans 16 amino acids. Germline V gene data show CDR1 as SGDLS and CDR2 as YYNGEE. Trimming shortened V by 0 bases and J by 1 base, and 11 bases separated the two germline ends. The CDR3 region is CASSVAPTNAKNIQYF. CDR3 sequence (DNA): TGTGCCAGCAGCGTAGCTCCGACAAATGCCAAAAACATTCAGTACTTC. The variable domain in full, with the rest retrieved from reference TRBV9 and TRBJ2-4, is DSGVTQTPKHLITATGQRVTLRCSPRSGDLSVYWYQQSLDQGLQFLIQYYNGEERAKGNILERFSAQQFPDLHSELNLSSLELGDSALYFCASSVAPTNAKNIQYFGAGTRLSVL.

This clone was recorded only once. The chain recombines TRBV6-6 with TRBJ2-7; 10 bases agree with TRBD2. Germline loops: CDR1 MNHNY, CDR2 SVGAGI (reference sequence). The CDR3 is 14 residues long. V lost 8 bases, J lost 5 bases, and 9 bases stayed unmatched. The CDR3 bases are TGTGCCAGCCAAGGGGTAGCGGGAGGAAACGAGCAGTACTTC. Its translation is CASQGVAGGNEQYF.

This clone was seen once. The chain employs TRBV6-1 and TRBJ2-5, with a weak D call TRBD1 (5 bases). The CDR3 totals 14 residues. Trimming cost V 2 bases and J 5 bases, with 12 bases left between them. The V gene's germline CDR1 is MNHNS and CDR2 SASEGT. CDR3 bases: TGTGCCAGCAGTGAAAGTCAGGGAAGGGAGACCCAGTACTTC. This sequence encodes CASSESQGRETQYF.

This chain joins TRBV27 and TRBJ2-1; possible D gene TRBD2, 6 bases. V lost 8 bases to trimming and J lost 8 bases, with 25 bases between them. The germline gives CDR1 MNHEY, CDR2 SMNVEV (reference sequence). The CDR3 extends over 16 amino acids. CDR3 residues: CASLESGSSLLHEQFF. The CDR3 region has the DNA TGTGCCAGCCTGGAGTCCGGGAGTTCCCTCCTACATGAGCAGTTCTTC.

This clone was picked up one time. This chain joins TRBV6-1 and TRBJ1-2, with TRBD1 matching over 9 bases. The CDR3 runs to 15 residues. Germline assignment: CDR1 MNHNS and CDR2 SASEGT. Unmatched junction bases numbered 13, after V lost 6 bases and J lost 8 bases. The CDR3 nucleotides are TGTGCCAGCAGGGTATCCGTGGACAGGGGTTCAGGCTACACCTTC. Translation gives CASRVSVDRGSGYTF.

This chain connects TRBV27 to TRBJ2-1; 12 nucleotides agree with TRBD2. The CDR3 length is 19 residues. Trimming cost V 2 bases and J 3 bases; bases outside gene matches: 11. Per the germline V gene, CDR1 is MNHEY and CDR2 is SMNVEV (reference sequence). Written as DNA, the CDR3 is TGTGCCAGCAGTTTAACGGGACTAGCGGGCGTTACCTTCTACAATGAGCAGTTCTTC. Translated: CASSLTGLAGVTFYNEQFF.

The chain carries TRBV27 and TRBJ1-1, with D perhaps TRBD1 (6 bases). The V end was cut by 5 bases, the J end by 6 bases, with 13 bases between. The CDR3 extends over 13 amino acids. The germline CDR1 and CDR2 sequences are MNHEY and SMNVEV (reference sequence). In nucleotides, the CDR3 is TGTGCCAGCAGTACAGGGTCGGTAGCTGAAGCTTTCTTT. Translation: CASSTGSVAEAFF.